The 14 T cell receptor beta chains reported below all come from one sample, sequenced in a study of CD4 T cells in relation to SARS-CoV-2 and coronaviruses. Measured with immunoSEQ multiplex PCR; TCRdb has only the in-frame clones, and not every one. This sample yields almost 20,000 clones, of which approximately 82% are seen a single time; roughly a tenth belongs to the top ten. Unexposed donor CD4+ T cells date from 2011-2018, before the COVID-19 pandemic. The cells were cultured for approximately 10 days before CD4+ T cells were isolated. Antigens for these TCRs are unknown. The specimen sequenced was CD4+ T cells from PBMCs, cultured in vitro. The receptor source for this set is a human donor in good health.

The V gene is TRBV7-8, the J gene TRBJ2-4; unclear D gene. V lost 0 bases and J 6 bases, leaving 3 bases between the germline ends. Germline loops: CDR1 SGHVS, CDR2 FQNEAQ. CDR3 length equals 12 residues. CDR3 nucleotides: TGTGCCAGCAGCTTAGCTGGAAACATTCAGTACTTC. Its protein product is CASSLAGNIQYF.

The chain uses TRBV18 and TRBJ1-2; possibly TRBD1 for D (5 bases). The CDR3 length is 15 residues. V lost 5 bases and J 8 bases, leaving 21 bases between the germline ends. Germline CDR1 is KGHSH and CDR2 is LQKENI. The CDR3 protein is CASSTRGGREKGYTF. The CDR3 DNA sequence: TGTGCCAGCTCAACCCGTGGTGGCAGGGAAAAGGGCTACACCTTC.

The chain carries TRBV11-3 and TRBJ2-7; D gene uncertain. The V gene lost 1 base and the J gene lost 3 bases, with 10 bases spanning the gap. This CDR3 has 14 amino acids. CDR1 is SGHNT, CDR2 YENEEA, per germline. The CDR3 loop reads CASSLGGRNYEQYF. For the CDR3, the DNA is TGTGCCAGCAGCTTAGGAGGAAGAAACTACGAGCAGTACTTC.

The chain links TRBV20-1 to TRBJ2-6; 11 bases are shared with TRBD2. The CDR3 covers 14 residues. In germline, CDR1 is DFQATT, CDR2 SNEGSKA (reference sequence). V lost 3 bases to trimming and J lost 12 bases; unmatched junction nucleotides: 7. CDR3 in amino acids: CSASMASGGSVLTF. CDR3 nucleotides: TGCAGTGCTAGTATGGCTAGCGGGGGGAGCGTCCTGACTTTC.

This chain connects TRBV12-3 or TRBV12-4 to TRBJ1-2; D unclear. The CDR3 is 13 residues long. The ends were cut back, 6 bases at V and 2 bases at J, with 10 bases in the middle. CDR3 loop: CASRLMENYGYTF. CDR3 coding DNA: TGTGCCAGCAGACTGATGGAGAACTATGGCTACACCTTC.

J is TRBJ2-5 and V is TRBV10-3; 8 bases map to TRBD2. The germline CDR1 and CDR2 sequences are ENHRY and SYGVKD. The CDR3 runs to 14 residues. The V gene end was trimmed by 6 bases and the J gene end by 5 bases; junction bases not matched to a gene: 8. Written as DNA, the CDR3 is TGTGCCATCAGCGCAGGACTAGCTTCGGAGACCCAGTACTTC. This sequence encodes CAISAGLASETQYF.

This clone was detected only once. The chain links TRBV12-3 or TRBV12-4 to TRBJ2-2, with unresolved D. V was trimmed by 1 base and J by 7 bases, leaving 7 bases between them. CDR3 length: 13 amino acids. The CDR3, as DNA: TGTGCCAGCAGTTTAGGGGGATACGGGGAGCTGTTTTTT. Protein sequence: CASSLGGYGELFF.

Comments on this clone: An end of the junction differs from the germline gene, which may be a read error. Other DNA sequences in this sample translate to the same CDR3. This rearrangement joins TRBV13 to TRBJ1-4; D is unresolved. The CDR3 totals 12 residues. Per germline, CDR1 PRHDT and CDR2 FYEKMQ (reference sequence). This chain's CDR3 is CATSRRNEKLFF. The CDR3 DNA is TGTGCCACCAGCCGACGGAATGAAAAACTATTTTTT.

The chain recombines TRBV2 with TRBJ2-7; no reliable D call. V shed 8 bases and J shed 3 bases, with 14 bases lying between them. The CDR3 covers 13 residues. CDR1 SNHLY and CDR2 FYNNEI come from the germline V gene. The CDR3 sequence is CASRTQVFYEQYF. CDR3 DNA: TGTGCCAGCCGGACCCAGGTATTCTACGAGCAGTACTTC.

This clone was counted between two and nine times. V and J are TRBV5-6 and TRBJ1-6; D is ambiguous. Germline assignment: CDR1 SGHDT and CDR2 YYEEEE. CDR3 size: 13 residues. Trimming cost V 3 bases and J 5 bases, with 6 bases left between them. The CDR3 nucleotides read TGTGCCAGCAGCTGGACCGATAATTCACCCCTCCACTTT. The encoded protein is CASSWTDNSPLHF. The full variable domain, in which reference TRBV5-6 and TRBJ1-6 provide the parts outside the CDR3, is DAGVTQSPTHLIKTRGQQVTLRCSPKSGHDTVSWYQQALGQGPQFIFQYYEEEERQRGNFPDRFSGHQFPNYSSELNVNALLLGDSALYLCASSWTDNSPLHFGNGTRLTVT.

The V gene is TRBV29-1, the J gene TRBJ2-1; tentative D call: TRBD2 (5 bases). Trimming took off 6 bases at V and 3 bases at J, with 12 bases between the two ends. The CDR3 runs to 13 residues. CDR1 is SQVTM and CDR2 is ANQGSEA in the germline V gene. The CDR3 here is CSVVRGSYNEQFF. CDR3 coding DNA: TGCAGCGTCGTTCGGGGAAGCTACAATGAGCAGTTCTTC.

This clone was picked up a small number of times. This chain joins TRBV5-6 and TRBJ2-3; a weak D match, TRBD2 (6 bases). The CDR3 runs 14 residues. Germline assignment: CDR1 SGHDT and CDR2 YYEEEE. The V and J ends lost 3 bases and 4 bases respectively, with 12 bases between them. The CDR3 DNA reads as TGTGCCAGCAGCTCAGGACCGGGGGCAGATACGCAGTATTTT. It is translated as CASSSGPGADTQYF.

This chain links TRBV5-1 with TRBJ2-2; TRBD2 matches at 11 bases. After removal of 0 bases from V and 2 bases from J, the junction contained 6 bases not matched to a gene. Looked up from germline, CDR1 is SGHRS and CDR2 is YFSETQ. The CDR3 is 18 amino acids. This CDR3 reads CASSLVTSGKINTGELFF. CDR3 in DNA: TGCGCCAGCAGCTTGGTGACTAGCGGGAAGATTAACACCGGGGAGCTGTTTTTT.

The rearrangement links TRBV4-1 to TRBJ1-6; tentative D call: TRBD1 (6 bases). The CDR3 totals 17 residues. V was trimmed by 1 base and J by 4 bases, leaving 14 bases between them. CDR1 is MGHRA and CDR2 is YSYEKL in the germline V gene. The DNA of the CDR3 is TGCGCCAGCAGCCAAGTAATCGGGGGGGCTTATAATTCACCCCTCCACTTT. Translating it yields CASSQVIGGAYNSPLHF.